Below, 32 T cell receptor beta chains from the same sample are listed, as sequenced in a study of T cells in tumors and immune-related adverse events. Profiling relied on immunoSEQ multiplex PCR, and the TCRdb table lists in-frame clones only, not all of them. The sample has 7,900 or so clones; 94% are singletons. The input for sequencing was lymph node tissue, taken from a patient treated with anti-PD-1 therapy. The receptors shown here come from a female donor with metastatic renal cell carcinoma.

The V call is TRBV18, the J call TRBJ1-2, with D hard to call. Germline assignment: CDR1 KGHSH and CDR2 LQKENI. Trimming stripped 0 bases from V and 2 bases from J, with 7 bases between. This CDR3 has 14 amino acids. The CDR3 loop is CASSPPGENYGYTF. In DNA, the CDR3 is TGTGCCAGCTCACCACCCGGGGAGAACTATGGCTACACCTTC.

The genes are TRBV7-2 and TRBJ2-3; TRBD1 matches 10 bases. The germline gives CDR1 SGHTA, CDR2 FQGNSA. The CDR3 totals 15 residues. Trimming cost V 6 bases and J 5 bases; bases outside gene matches: 8. CDR3 in DNA: TGTGCCAGCAGGTGGACAGGGGGACTTCAAGATACGCAGTATTTT. Protein product: CASRWTGGLQDTQYF. The full variable domain, rest sourced from reference TRBV7-2 and TRBJ2-3, is GAGVSQSPSNKVTEKGKDVELRCDPISGHTALYWYRQSLGQGLEFLIYFQGNSAPDKSGLPSDRFSAERTGGSVSTLTIQRTQQEDSAVYLCASRWTGGLQDTQYFGPGTRLTVL.

The chain combines TRBV5-8 with TRBJ1-3; D unresolved. CDR3 length: 14 amino acids. Germline CDR1 SGHTS, CDR2 YDEGEE. The V gene lost 2 bases and the J gene lost 0 bases, with 6 bases spanning the gap. CDR3 sequence reads: CASSFGGSGNTIYF. CDR3 in DNA: TGTGCCAGCAGCTTCGGTGGCTCTGGAAACACCATATATTTT.

This chain connects TRBV11-2 to TRBJ1-1; D unclear. This CDR3 has 14 residues. The V gene lost 8 bases and the J gene lost 1 base, with 14 bases spanning the gap. CDR1 and CDR2 (germline): SGHAT, FQNNGV. CDR3 bases: TGTGCCAGCCGGAAGATTGGCGCGAACACTGAAGCTTTCTTT. Translation: CASRKIGANTEAFF. Full variable domain (remainder filled in from reference TRBV11-2 and TRBJ1-1): EAGVAQSPRYKIIEKRQSVAFWCNPISGHATLYWYQQILGQGPKLLIQFQNNGVVDDSQLPKDRFSAERLKGVDSTLKIQPAKLEDSAVYLCASRKIGANTEAFFGQGTRLTVV.

The V and J genes are TRBV30 and TRBJ1-5; 9 positions match TRBD1. The length of the CDR3 is 14 residues. With 8 bases clipped from V and 5 bases from J, the junction kept 10 bases outside the gene matches. The V gene's germline CDR1 is GTSNPN and CDR2 SVGIG (reference sequence). The CDR3 protein is CALRDRDLHQPQHF. The CDR3 DNA follows: TGTGCCCTCCGGGACAGGGATTTACATCAGCCCCAGCATTTT.

V and J are TRBV5-1 and TRBJ1-1; D remains ambiguous. Germline V gene sequence: CDR1 SGHRS, CDR2 YFSETQ. CDR3 length: 15 residues. Trimming removed 0 bases at V and 1 base at J, with 10 bases between. In DNA, the CDR3 is TGCGCCAGCAGCTTGGTCCAGGTCTCGAACACTGAAGCTTTCTTT. This encodes CASSLVQVSNTEAFF.

The gene calls are TRBV27 and TRBJ1-6; no firm D call. The CDR3 has 15 amino acids. Germline V gene lookup returns CDR1 MNHEY and CDR2 SMNVEV (reference sequence). Trimming cost V 4 bases and J 0 bases, with 7 bases left between them. Here the CDR3 reads CASSWVSSYNSPLHF. CDR3 DNA sequence: TGTGCCAGCAGTTGGGTGAGCTCCTATAATTCACCCCTCCACTTT.

The rearrangement joins TRBV14 to TRBJ1-2, with 7 bases fitting TRBD1. This CDR3 region has 18 residues. Germline CDR1 is SGHDN and CDR2 is FVKESK. Trimming cost V 0 bases and J 5 bases; bases outside gene matches: 15. The CDR3 loop is CASSQDLQGGKCLYGYTF. The CDR3 DNA reads as TGTGCCAGCAGCCAAGATCTGCAGGGGGGGAAATGTTTATATGGCTACACCTTC.

The chain couples TRBV5-6 to TRBJ2-1; D ambiguous. CDR1 is SGHDT and CDR2 is YYEEEE in the germline V gene. This CDR3 spans 13 amino acids. The V and J ends lost 7 bases and 4 bases respectively, with 12 bases between them. CDR3 nucleotides: TGTGCCAGCGCCCGCGCAGATTACAATGAGCAGTTCTTC. This sequence encodes CASARADYNEQFF.

J is TRBJ2-7 and V is TRBV10-2; unclear D gene. Germline values: CDR1 WSHSY, CDR2 SAAADI. This CDR3 spans 12 amino acids. V was shortened by 0 bases and J by 12 bases, with 12 bases between the two germline ends. The CDR3 protein is CASSESGPAGYF. CDR3 bases: TGCGCCAGCAGTGAGTCGGGTCCGGCAGGGTACTTC.

The rearrangement links TRBV6-5 to TRBJ1-2; 7 bases align to TRBD1. The CDR3 consists of 13 residues. V lost 2 bases and J lost 7; bases outside the gene matches: 4. Germline lookup yields CDR1 MNHEY and CDR2 SVGAGI. Written as DNA, the CDR3 is TGTGCCAGCAGTTACGGAGACAGGGTTGGCTACACCTTC. This translates into CASSYGDRVGYTF.

The CDR3 sequence is CASSPTPSGVVNTEAFF. As DNA, the CDR3 is TGTGCCAGCTCACCGACACCGTCGGGGGTCGTGAACACTGAAGCTTTCTTT. The rearrangement uses TRBV18 and TRBJ1-1, with D tentatively TRBD1 (5 bases). With 3 bases removed from V and 0 bases from J, the gap between germline ends came to 17 bases. This CDR3 region has 17 residues. Germline V gene lookup returns CDR1 KGHSH and CDR2 LQKENI.

The gene calls are TRBV27 and TRBJ2-7; TRBD1 might be the D (5 bases). V was cut by 1 base and J by 4 bases, with 20 bases left in between. The CDR3 consists of 17 residues. Germline CDR1 is MNHEY and CDR2 is SMNVEV (reference sequence). CDR3 sequence: CASSLFLTAGKLYEQYF. The CDR3 DNA is TGTGCCAGCAGTTTATTTCTGACAGCAGGGAAATTATACGAGCAGTACTTC.

V is TRBV5-1 and J is TRBJ1-2; D is perhaps TRBD1 (5 bases). Per the germline V gene, CDR1 is SGHRS and CDR2 is YFSETQ. Trimming took 0 bases from V and 2 from J, leaving 14 bases between them. The CDR3 consists of 16 residues. The CDR3 spells CASSLDTGLTNYGYTF. The CDR3 DNA sequence: TGCGCCAGCAGCTTGGATACAGGCCTAACGAACTATGGCTACACCTTC.

This clone was detected a few times. The CDR3 nucleotides read TGTGCCAGCAGTGGGGCTAGCTACAATGAGCAGTTCTTC. Amino acid sequence: CASSGASYNEQFF. This chain links TRBV2 with TRBJ2-1, with D unclear. V lost 4 bases and J lost 3, with 7 bases in between. CDR1 is SNHLY, CDR2 FYNNEI, per germline. This CDR3 spans 13 amino acids.

The chain combines TRBV19 with TRBJ1-1, with D possibly matching TRBD1 (5 bases). Trimming took 6 bases from V and 5 from J, leaving 13 bases between them. The CDR3 totals 13 residues. CDR1 and CDR2 from the germline V gene are LNHDA and SQIVND (reference sequence). The DNA for the CDR3 is TGTGCCAGTAGGGAACTGGGGGGTACTGAAGCTTTCTTT. Translated: CASRELGGTEAFF.

The J gene is TRBJ1-2, the V gene TRBV21-1; TRBD1 is the table's D call, not checked against the DNA. TRBV21-1 is reported as a pseudogene. The CDR3 has 20 amino acids. CDR3 nucleotides: TGTGCCAGCAGCAAAGTTTTTTTCGGGACAGGGGATATTTACAACTATGGCTACACCTTC. Encoded protein: CASSKVFFGTGDIYNYGYTF.

This sequence joins TRBV29-1 and TRBJ1-5; TRBD1 matches at 7 bases. Germline trimming cut 6 bases from V and 2 bases from J; bases unmatched to any gene: 7. The CDR3 is 14 residues long. Germline V lookup: CDR1 SQVTM, CDR2 ANQGSEA. The CDR3 sequence is CSVSGQDRNQPQHF. In DNA form, the CDR3 reads TGCAGCGTGTCCGGACAGGACCGCAATCAGCCCCAGCATTTT.

This chain links TRBV11-2 with TRBJ1-1; no clear D. Trimming left V 1 base short and J 1 base short, with 4 bases between. CDR1 is SGHAT, CDR2 FQNNGV, per germline. This CDR3 region has 13 residues. CDR3 sequence: CASSLAANTEAFF. The CDR3 DNA reads TGTGCCAGCAGCTTAGCAGCGAACACTGAAGCTTTCTTT. The variable domain in full, completed from reference TRBV11-2 and TRBJ1-1, reads EAGVAQSPRYKIIEKRQSVAFWCNPISGHATLYWYQQILGQGPKLLIQFQNNGVVDDSQLPKDRFSAERLKGVDSTLKIQPAKLEDSAVYLCASSLAANTEAFFGQGTRLTVV.

V and J are TRBV18 and TRBJ1-1; D remains unclear. CDR3 length: 16 amino acids. V was trimmed by 3 bases and J by 4 bases, leaving 18 bases between them. CDR1 and CDR2 (germline): KGHSH, LQKENI. The CDR3, as DNA: TGTGCCAGCTCACCTTCATCCGAGGCTCTGGGCACTGAAGCTTTCTTT. Translated, it gives CASSPSSEALGTEAFF. The full variable domain, in which reference TRBV18 and TRBJ1-1 provide the parts outside the CDR3, is NAGVMQNPRHLVRRRGQEARLRCSPMKGHSHVYWYRQLPEEGLKFMVYLQKENIIDESGMPKERFSAEFPKEGPSILRIQQVVRGDSAAYFCASSPSSEALGTEAFFGQGTRLTVV.

DNA for the CDR3: TGTGCCAGCAGCTTCCAATACCAGGGTAACACTGAAGCTTTCTTT. Amino acids: CASSFQYQGNTEAFF. The rearrangement uses TRBV7-8 and TRBJ1-1; D is perhaps TRBD1 (5 bases). CDR3 length: 15 residues. Trimming took off 3 bases at V and 2 bases at J, with 13 bases between the two ends. Germline assignment: CDR1 SGHVS and CDR2 FQNEAQ.

This rearrangement joins TRBV5-1 to TRBJ2-3; TRBD2 matches at 15 bases. The CDR3 sequence is 16 residues long. Germline CDR1 SGHRS, CDR2 YFSETQ. Trimming took 3 bases from V and 4 from J; bases not matched to a gene: 3. The CDR3 is CASSSGLAGGPDTQYF. The CDR3 DNA reads TGCGCCAGCAGCTCCGGACTAGCGGGAGGGCCAGATACGCAGTATTTT.

The chain uses TRBV29-1 and TRBJ2-2; D uncertain. The length of the CDR3 is 12 residues. Trimming took off 7 bases at V and 0 bases at J, with 6 bases between the two ends. The germline V gene encodes CDR1 SQVTM and CDR2 ANQGSEA. The CDR3 nucleotides read TGCAGCGCACCAACGAACACCGGGGAGCTGTTTTTT. Protein: CSAPTNTGELFF.

The chain joins TRBV5-8 to TRBJ2-5; TRBD1 matches at 9 bases. V shed 4 bases and J 2 bases; nucleotides not matched to a gene: 9. This CDR3 is built from 16 residues. Germline CDR1 SGHTS, CDR2 YDEGEE. CDR3: CASSPGQGGRQETQYF. The DNA for the CDR3 is TGTGCCAGCAGCCCGGGACAGGGAGGGAGACAAGAGACCCAGTACTTC.

This chain connects TRBV19 to TRBJ1-1; unclear D gene. The ends were cut back, 4 bases at V and 1 base at J, with 22 bases in the middle. Germline values: CDR1 LNHDA, CDR2 SQIVND (reference sequence). CDR3 length equals 18 residues. CDR3 residues: CASSKSDLWAGANTEAFF. CDR3 DNA: TGTGCCAGTAGTAAAAGTGACTTATGGGCGGGCGCGAACACTGAAGCTTTCTTT. Complete variable domain (other parts from reference TRBV19 and TRBJ1-1): DGGITQSPKYLFRKEGQNVTLSCEQNLNHDAMYWYRQDPGQGLRLIYYSQIVNDFQKGDIAEGYSVSREKKESFPLTVTSAQKNPTAFYLCASSKSDLWAGANTEAFFGQGTRLTVV.

The rearrangement links TRBV7-8 to TRBJ2-6; D may match TRBD1 or TRBD2 (5 bases each). Germline-derived CDR1 and CDR2 are SGHVS and FQNEAQ. There are 15 residues in the CDR3. The germline V and J ends were trimmed by 6 bases and 2 bases, with 11 bases remaining between them. The CDR3 sequence is CASRVRGAGANVLTF. Here the CDR3 DNA reads TGTGCCAGCAGAGTTAGAGGGGCTGGGGCCAACGTCCTGACTTTC.

This clone has only one observation. Other nucleotide sequences from this sample produce the same CDR3. The chain couples TRBV20-1 to TRBJ2-2, with D unclear. From germline, CDR1 is DFQATT and CDR2 SNEGSKA (reference sequence). This CDR3 region has 11 residues. With 6 bases removed from V and 6 bases from J, the gap between germline ends came to 8 bases. The CDR3 loop is CSAGRAGELFF. Written as DNA, the CDR3 is TGCAGTGCCGGACGGGCCGGGGAGCTGTTTTTT.

V and J are TRBV5-4 and TRBJ2-1, with TRBD2 matching 14 bases. Germline CDR1 is SGHNT and CDR2 is YYREEE (reference sequence). The CDR3 totals 16 residues. The J segment lost 6 bases and the V segment lost 4 bases, leaving 6 bases of the junction unmatched. CDR3: CASSRPTSGGVNEQFF. The CDR3 bases are TGTGCCAGCAGCCGCCCGACTAGCGGGGGGGTCAATGAGCAGTTCTTC.

The rearrangement links TRBV10-3 to TRBJ2-3; D is uncertain. V dropped 6 bases and J dropped 0 bases, with 16 bases sitting between them. CDR1 and CDR2 (germline): ENHRY, SYGVKD. CDR3 length equals 16 residues. CDR3 in DNA: TGTGCCATCAGATATTATGACATATCTAGCACAGATACGCAGTATTTT. Translation: CAIRYYDISSTDTQYF.

This chain joins TRBV11-2 and TRBJ2-1; TRBD2 agrees at 9 bases. V lost 8 bases to trimming and J lost 7 bases; unmatched junction nucleotides: 6. Germline V gene lookup returns CDR1 SGHAT and CDR2 FQNNGV. The CDR3 has 13 residues. DNA for the CDR3: TGTGCCAGCGAATCGAGCGGGGGGAATGAGCAGTTCTTC. Its translation: CASESSGGNEQFF.

V and J are TRBV4-2 and TRBJ1-5, with a possible D match to TRBD1 (5 bases). CDR3 length: 14 amino acids. CDR1 is LGHNA and CDR2 is YNFKEQ in the germline V gene. Trimming stripped 4 bases from V and 3 bases from J, with 10 bases between. The CDR3 is CASSPQGLNQPQHF. CDR3 nucleotide sequence: TGTGCCAGCAGCCCCCAGGGACTCAATCAGCCCCAGCATTTT.

This chain links TRBV2 with TRBJ1-1, with 11 bases identical to TRBD1. This CDR3 is 18 amino acids long. Germline V lookup: CDR1 SNHLY, CDR2 FYNNEI. V lost 6 bases to trimming and J lost 3 bases; unmatched junction nucleotides: 15. The DNA of the CDR3 is TGTGCCAGCAGGGACAGGGGGCGCGCTATGGGGAAGGACACTGAAGCTTTCTTT. Translation gives CASRDRGRAMGKDTEAFF.